The following is a T cell receptor (beta chain) sequence with its context. No antigen is known for it. This sample was taken from a study of graft-versus-host responses after intestinal transplantation. This table comes from immunoSEQ multiplex PCR, and its TCRdb copy is limited to in-frame clones, with some not included. Seen here are about 82,000 clones, roughly 89% observed once, and the top ten hold nearly 0.1%. The V and J ends lost 2 bases and 0 bases respectively, with 14 bases between them. CDR3 length: 16 residues. In germline, CDR1 is SGHTS, CDR2 YDEGEE. This receptor was taken from a human donor who received an intestinal transplant. The gene calls are TRBV5-8 and TRBJ1-1; no clear D gene. The specimen comprised unstimulated CD4+ T cells sorted from spleen or lymph node cells, sampled before intestinal transplant. The chain's CDR3 is CASSFLGRTMNTEAFF. The CDR3 region has the DNA TGTGCCAGCAGCTTTTTAGGACGGACTATGAACACTGAAGCTTTCTTT.